This T cell receptor beta chain was identified during a study of blood T cell repertoires in COVID-19 (dated by TCRdb to 2018 to 2021). For the study in its entirety: Samples covering the acute and convalescent phases of COVID-19 were provided by collaborators in the United States, Italy and Spain. Where HLA class I and class II types were available, the types were taken from metadata supplied by the sample provider, not from assay-based typing. Samples were obtained from the ongoing ImmuneRACE study (first 160 participants) and from 950 to 1,500 subjects provided by 6 global collaborators. The repertoires were released in a freely available public database intended as a resource for research on the immune response to SARS-CoV-2. The material from the prospective study consisted of cDNA or gDNA derived from T cells, B-cell-depleted T cells, or PBMCs. Nearly every sample came with metadata listing a de-identified subject ID, COVID-19 status, age in years and sex. Deeply sampled blood TCRbeta repertoires from subjects exposed to, actively infected with, or recovered from COVID-19 were included in the dataset.

Findings and caveats that apply to the study as a whole: How much clinical and demographic metadata was included differed by source and by participant, and the metadata was provided uncurated.

A second Seattle source provided samples from volunteer blood donors who had recovered from COVID-19. Each collaborating institution followed its own protocols to collect whole blood in K2EDTA tubes. Collaborator samples were shipped for TCRbeta analysis as frozen whole blood, isolated PBMCs, or DNA extracted from either sample type. For CDR1 and CDR2, the germline V gene lists MNHEY and SVGAGI. Counted from cysteine to phenylalanine, this CDR3 has 15 amino acids. Of the read, only the CDR3 DNA is kept; its 45 bases are in frame from base 1. Trimming leaves V shorter by 7 bases and J shorter by 7 bases, with the junction holding 12 bases beyond the gene matches. The immunoSEQ Assay, a bias-controlled multiplex PCR, was used to amplify TCRbeta CDR3 regions from genomic DNA. Per the authors' processing: Within the assay, amplification of reference gene primers was used to estimate how many nucleated cells each sample contained. Sequence reads were collapsed and filtered to measure the absolute abundance of every unique TCRbeta CDR3 rearrangement. For each sample, productive Simpson clonality was calculated as the square root of Simpson's diversity index across productive rearrangements. Held by TCRdb, this immuneACCESS table contains in-frame sequences only and omits some clones. Under half of the omission traces to an unresolved V gene where checked; the cause of the rest is unknown. From that table come the V and J calls and clone size; the DNA was used to work out D and trimming. This sample has hundreds of thousands of clones in its table, and around 89% of those were observed once. 0.9% to 1% of the sample is held by the ten biggest clonotypes.

With regard to this clone: Its antigen is unknown. Base qualities are not recorded, but no much larger clone differs from it by a single base.

Sample: peripheral blood. The receptor was derived from a woman in her forties who had recovered from COVID-19. The chain was built from TRBV6-5 and TRBJ1-3; 8 middle bases align to TRBD1. The CDR3 in this case is CASTPPPGGGNTIYF. The DNA is TGTGCCAGCACCCCCCCGCCAGGGGGCGGGAACACCATATATTTT.